The next 23 T cell receptor beta chains were all read from a single sample in a study of cytomegalovirus exposure and HLA in healthy donors. The data were produced by immunoSEQ multiplex PCR, yet TCRdb's version contains in-frame clones alone and is incomplete. The sample contains 100,000 to 150,000 clones, over 90% of which appear only once. Input material: PBMCs. Receptors were obtained from a woman younger than 30 in good health and CMV-seronegative.

This chain links TRBV5-6 with TRBJ2-2, with 7 nucleotides matching TRBD1. CDR1 is SGHDT and CDR2 is YYEEEE in the germline V gene. This CDR3 has 15 amino acids. The junction had 7 bases not matched to a gene; V was cut back by 6 bases and J by 2 bases. The CDR3 sequence is CASNLGQINTGELFF. CDR3 DNA sequence: TGTGCCAGCAACCTGGGACAGATTAACACCGGGGAGCTGTTTTTT. The whole variable domain, filled in from reference TRBV5-6 and TRBJ2-2, reads DAGVTQSPTHLIKTRGQQVTLRCSPKSGHDTVSWYQQALGQGPQFIFQYYEEEERQRGNFPDRFSGHQFPNYSSELNVNALLLGDSALYLCASNLGQINTGELFFGEGSRLTVL.

This CDR3 is CASSIRGRTSGHNEQFF. The CDR3 DNA follows: TGTGCCAGCAGCATCAGGGGTCGGACTAGCGGACACAATGAGCAGTTCTTC. V usage is TRBV7-8 and J usage is TRBJ2-1, with 10 bases identical to TRBD2. The CDR3 sequence is 17 residues long. V shed 5 bases and J 5 bases; nucleotides not matched to a gene: 12. Looked up from germline, CDR1 is SGHVS and CDR2 is FQNEAQ.

The J gene is TRBJ1-6, the V gene TRBV5-4; 8 positions agree with TRBD1. The CDR3 sequence is 14 residues long. Germline values: CDR1 SGHNT, CDR2 YYREEE (reference sequence). After removal of 3 bases from V and 7 bases from J, the junction contained 3 bases not matched to a gene. The CDR3 reads CASSSGQGNSPLHF. The CDR3 nucleotides are TGTGCCAGCAGCTCCGGACAGGGAAATTCACCCCTCCACTTT.

The rearrangement uses TRBV2 and TRBJ2-1; 7 bases fit TRBD1. This CDR3 region has 15 residues. CDR1 and CDR2 (germline): SNHLY, FYNNEI. Trimming cost V 6 bases and J 5 bases; bases outside gene matches: 10. The CDR3 spells CASSAQGIGHNEQFF. Written as DNA, the CDR3 is TGTGCCAGCAGCGCACAGGGGATCGGTCACAATGAGCAGTTCTTC.

In DNA, the CDR3 is TGTGCCAGCAGCTTAAGGTTAGCGGGAGGTGACAATGAGCAGTTCTTC. Its translation is CASSLRLAGGDNEQFF. The chain recombines TRBV7-3 with TRBJ2-1; 10 bases agree with TRBD2. Per germline, CDR1 SGHTA and CDR2 FQGTGA. V lost 1 base, J lost 5 bases, and 5 bases stayed unmatched. The CDR3 is 16 residues long. Looking up the rest from reference TRBV7-3 and TRBJ2-1 gives the full variable domain: GAGVSQTPSNKVTEKGKYVELRCDPISGHTALYWYRQSLGQGPEFLIYFQGTGAADDSGLPNDRFFAVRPEGSVSTLKIQRTERGDSAVYLCASSLRLAGGDNEQFFGPGTRLTVL.

The gene calls are TRBV10-2 and TRBJ1-1; D is unresolved. Germline CDR1 is WSHSY and CDR2 is SAAADI. CDR3 length: 13 residues. V was cut by 6 bases and J by 5 bases, with 13 bases left in between. The chain's CDR3 is CASRRVRVTEAFF. The CDR3, as DNA: TGCGCCAGCAGGAGGGTGAGGGTTACTGAAGCTTTCTTT.

CDR3 sequence: CASSLVGREYEQYF. The CDR3 DNA reads as TGCGCCAGCAGCTTGGTGGGGCGAGAGTACGAGCAGTACTTC. The rearrangement links TRBV5-1 to TRBJ2-7, with D perhaps TRBD1 (5 bases). Trimming shortened V by 0 bases and J by 4 bases, and 11 bases separated the two germline ends. The CDR3 consists of 14 residues. The germline CDR1 and CDR2 sequences are SGHRS and YFSETQ.

The V call is TRBV6-1, the J call TRBJ2-5, with D possibly matching TRBD1 (6 bases). This CDR3 is 15 amino acids long. CDR1 and CDR2 from the germline V gene are MNHNS and SASEGT. V lost 0 bases and J lost 5, with 13 bases in between. CDR3 in amino acids: CASSEAQGLGETQYF. The CDR3 nucleotides read TGTGCCAGCAGTGAAGCACAGGGTTTAGGGGAGACCCAGTACTTC.

The rearrangement links TRBV21-1 to TRBJ2-7; the table calls TRBD2, which could not be checked here. TRBV21-1 is marked as a pseudogene. The CDR3 runs 20 residues. The CDR3 protein is CASSKGGGRGLVEARYEQYF. The CDR3 DNA is TGTGCCAGCAGCAAAGGGGGGGGCAGGGGACTAGTGGAGGCCCGCTACGAGCAGTACTTC.

This chain joins TRBV28 and TRBJ1-3, with D unresolved. CDR3 length equals 16 residues. Germline CDR1 reads MDHEN; CDR2 reads SYDVKM. V was clipped by 4 bases and J by 4 bases, with 17 bases between them. CDR3: CASSSASEGSGNTIYF. For the CDR3, the DNA is TGTGCCAGCAGTTCCGCGAGCGAGGGTTCCGGAAACACCATATATTTT.

This chain joins TRBV5-1 and TRBJ1-4, with D perhaps matching TRBD1 (5 bases). The CDR3 is 14 amino acids. V was clipped by 0 bases and J by 8 bases, with 11 bases between them. Germline CDR1 and CDR2: SGHRS and YFSETQ. CDR3 amino acids: CASSLAGTGEKLFF. CDR3 sequence (DNA): TGCGCCAGCAGCTTGGCCGGGACTGGGGAAAAACTGTTTTTT.

V gene TRBV4-1 combines with J gene TRBJ1-4, with D hard to call. The germline V gene encodes CDR1 MGHRA and CDR2 YSYEKL. Trimming removed 4 bases at V and 8 bases at J, with 14 bases between. CDR3 size: 14 residues. The CDR3 is CASSRGGIAEKLFF. DNA for the CDR3: TGCGCCAGCAGCCGCGGAGGGATTGCGGAAAAACTGTTTTTT.

The chain links TRBV5-6 to TRBJ2-5, with 9 positions matching TRBD1. Per the germline V gene, CDR1 is SGHDT and CDR2 is YYEEEE. CDR3 length: 18 amino acids. V dropped 0 bases and J dropped 5; count of bases not matched to a gene: 14. The CDR3 here is CASSLGSPTGGVLETQYF. CDR3 bases: TGTGCCAGCAGCTTGGGGTCTCCCACAGGGGGCGTTTTGGAGACCCAGTACTTC.

The chain has TRBV7-9 and TRBJ1-1; TRBD1 agrees at 8 bases. Germline assignment: CDR1 SEHNR and CDR2 FQNEAQ (reference sequence). Trimming at V came to 4 bases and at J to 3 bases, leaving 10 bases not matched to a gene. The CDR3 spans 16 residues. The CDR3 nucleotides are TGTGCCAGCAGCTCACCAGGGGGCGCATCCCACACTGAAGCTTTCTTT. This encodes CASSSPGGASHTEAFF.

The chain uses TRBV7-5 and TRBJ2-2; the table's TRBD2 call for D was not verified on the DNA. TRBV7-5 is tagged as a pseudogene. This CDR3 has 15 amino acids. The CDR3 reads CARSPLAEDTGELFF. The DNA for the CDR3 is TGTGCCAGAAGCCCACTAGCGGAAGACACCGGGGAGCTGTTTTTT.

The chain uses TRBV7-2 and TRBJ2-3; no definite D call. Germline CDR1 SGHTA, CDR2 FQGNSA. The germline V and J ends were trimmed by 0 bases and 2 bases, with 3 bases remaining between them. This CDR3 contains 13 residues. The CDR3 loop is CASSLAYTDTQYF. CDR3 nucleotide sequence: TGTGCCAGCAGCTTAGCCTACACAGATACGCAGTATTTT.

The chain links TRBV9 to TRBJ1-1, with TRBD1 identical over 7 bases. The CDR3 covers 16 residues. The germline V gene has CDR1 SGDLS and CDR2 YYNGEE. The trim removed 3 bases at V and 4 bases at J, leaving 12 bases unmatched. CDR3 coding DNA: TGTGCCAGCAGCGCCTCGACAGGGCGGTATAGCACTGAAGCTTTCTTT. Protein sequence: CASSASTGRYSTEAFF. The whole variable domain, remainder taken from reference TRBV9 and TRBJ1-1, is DSGVTQTPKHLITATGQRVTLRCSPRSGDLSVYWYQQSLDQGLQFLIQYYNGEERAKGNILERFSAQQFPDLHSELNLSSLELGDSALYFCASSASTGRYSTEAFFGQGTRLTVV.

CDR3 nucleotide sequence: TGTGCCAGCAGTCCTTGGACTAGCGGGGGAAATGAGCAGTTCTTC. Residues: CASSPWTSGGNEQFF. The chain employs TRBV6-5 and TRBJ2-1, with 13 bases aligning to TRBD2. The CDR3 has 15 amino acids. Germline-derived CDR1 and CDR2 are MNHEY and SVGAGI. V lost 5 bases and J lost 7; bases outside the gene matches: 5.

The chain links TRBV5-4 to TRBJ2-7; D remains ambiguous. The CDR3 extends over 12 amino acids. From germline, CDR1 is SGHNT and CDR2 YYREEE (reference sequence). Trimming stripped 5 bases from V and 6 bases from J, with 12 bases between. The CDR3 DNA reads as TGTGCCAGCAGTACGAGCGAAAGCGAGCAGTACTTC. Translated: CASSTSESEQYF.

V usage is TRBV28 and J usage is TRBJ2-5; 7 nucleotides line up with TRBD2. The CDR3 runs to 15 residues. Germline CDR1 reads MDHEN; CDR2 reads SYDVKM. The V gene end was trimmed by 7 bases and the J gene end by 2 bases; junction bases not matched to a gene: 10. In nucleotides, the CDR3 is TGTGCCAGCACCCCCGGGGGGTTAGTACAAGAGACCCAGTACTTC. As protein: CASTPGGLVQETQYF.

The chain links TRBV5-1 to TRBJ1-2; 7 bases fit TRBD1. Trimming took 6 bases from V and 2 from J; bases not matched to a gene: 4. This CDR3 spans 13 amino acids. The germline CDR1 and CDR2 sequences are SGHRS and YFSETQ. Here the CDR3 DNA reads TGCGCCAGCACAGGGGGGCAGAACTATGGCTACACCTTC. As protein: CASTGGQNYGYTF.

J is TRBJ1-5 and V is TRBV10-3, with TRBD1 matching over 7 bases. J lost 0 bases, V lost 5 bases, and 10 bases had no gene match. The CDR3 runs to 17 residues. Germline assignment: CDR1 ENHRY and CDR2 SYGVKD. In nucleotides, the CDR3 is TGTGCCATCAGTTCGGAATACAGGGGATATAGCAATCAGCCCCAGCATTTT. Translating it yields CAISSEYRGYSNQPQHF.

The chain uses TRBV29-1 and TRBJ2-1, with 11 bases that match TRBD1. The V and J ends lost 3 bases and 6 bases, in that order; junction bases with no gene match: 13. Looked up from germline, CDR1 is SQVTM and CDR2 is ANQGSEA. This CDR3 region has 17 residues. CDR3 nucleotides: TGCAGCGTTGAGGGACAGGGGGAGACAGGGGTGTCCAATGAGCAGTTCTTC. It yields the protein CSVEGQGETGVSNEQFF.